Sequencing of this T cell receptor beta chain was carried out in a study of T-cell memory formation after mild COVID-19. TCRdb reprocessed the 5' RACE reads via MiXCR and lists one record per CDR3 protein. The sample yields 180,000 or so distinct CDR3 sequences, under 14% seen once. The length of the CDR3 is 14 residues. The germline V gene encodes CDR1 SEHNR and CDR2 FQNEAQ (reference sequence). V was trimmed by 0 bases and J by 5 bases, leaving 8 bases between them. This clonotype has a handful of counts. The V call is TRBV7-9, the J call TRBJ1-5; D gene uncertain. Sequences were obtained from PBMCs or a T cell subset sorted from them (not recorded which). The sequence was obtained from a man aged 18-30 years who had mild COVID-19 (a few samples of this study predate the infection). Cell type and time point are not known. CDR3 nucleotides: TGTGCCAGCAGCTTAGCCCTTCCGGATCAGCCCCAGCATTTT. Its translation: CASSLALPDQPQHF.